Below are 9 T cell receptor beta chains sequenced from a single sample in a study of blood T cells in healthy people across ages. PCR was performed a second time for about 7 to 11 cycles using a sample-barcoded 5' primer and a J-beta primer mix. TCRdb re-called the 5' RACE reads with MiXCR, one entry per CDR3 protein. The table has roughly 700,000 distinct CDR3 sequences, 49% seen once. The sample was blood. The receptors shown here come from a woman aged 55-75 years in good health.

V and J are TRBV7-2 and TRBJ2-3, with D perhaps TRBD2 (5 bases). The germline CDR1 and CDR2 sequences are SGHTA and FQGNSA. The CDR3 length is 17 residues. Trimming removed 1 base at V and 0 bases at J, with 14 bases between. The CDR3 protein is CASSLGRRRSSTDTQYF. The DNA of the CDR3 is TGTGCCAGCAGCTTAGGACGGAGGAGGTCTAGCACAGATACGCAGTATTTT.

This clonotype was recorded many times. This clone may be a read error of a much larger clone one base away. The rearrangement joins TRBV9 to TRBJ2-7; D perhaps matches TRBD2 (6 bases). With 4 bases removed from V and 3 bases from J, the gap between germline ends came to 17 bases. The CDR3 contains 15 residues. CDR1 is SGDLS and CDR2 is YYNGEE in the germline V gene. CDR3 sequence: CASSPSVSSVYEQYF. The CDR3 DNA follows: TGTGCCAGCAGCCCTTCCGTATCTAGCGTCTACGAGCAGTACTTC.

The chain links TRBV7-2 to TRBJ2-1; TRBD2 matches at 9 bases. Germline V gene data show CDR1 as SGHTA and CDR2 as FQGNSA. CDR3 length: 18 amino acids. Germline trimming cut 5 bases from V and 4 bases from J; bases unmatched to any gene: 15. The CDR3: CASSPAEGSGGPYNEQFF. The CDR3, as DNA: TGTGCCAGCAGCCCCGCCGAGGGTAGCGGGGGACCGTACAATGAGCAGTTCTTC.

V gene TRBV4-2 combines with J gene TRBJ2-2; 9 nucleotides align to TRBD2. V gave up 3 bases and J gave up 5 bases; unmatched junction bases: 4. In germline, CDR1 is LGHNA, CDR2 YNFKEQ. This CDR3 region has 15 residues. The CDR3 here is CASSHLAGQTGELFF. DNA of the CDR3: TGTGCCAGCAGCCACCTAGCGGGACAAACCGGGGAGCTGTTTTTT.

This clonotype was counted between two and nine times. The chain couples TRBV29-1 to TRBJ2-1, with TRBD2 identical over 7 bases. CDR1 and CDR2 (germline): SQVTM, ANQGSEA. Trimming took 4 bases from V and 2 from J; bases not matched to a gene: 5. The CDR3 extends over 14 amino acids. CDR3 protein: CSVATSVAYNEQFF. DNA of the CDR3: TGCAGCGTTGCAACTAGCGTGGCCTACAATGAGCAGTTCTTC.

The chain employs TRBV20-1 and TRBJ1-4; D unclear. Looked up from germline, CDR1 is DFQATT and CDR2 is SNEGSKA (reference sequence). The V and J ends lost 6 bases and 7 bases respectively, with 15 bases between them. The CDR3 has 13 residues. CDR3 region: CSADTRASEKLFF. The CDR3 coding sequence is TGCAGTGCGGATACACGGGCGTCTGAAAAACTGTTTTTT.

The chain is built from TRBV28 and TRBJ1-1; the match to TRBD1 covers 8 bases. This CDR3 is 16 amino acids long. Trimming at V came to 6 bases and at J to 2 bases, leaving 11 bases not matched to a gene. The germline V gene has CDR1 MDHEN and CDR2 SYDVKM. In DNA form, the CDR3 reads TGTGCCAGCAGCCCACCGGGACAGGCTACTAACACTGAAGCTTTCTTT. As protein: CASSPPGQATNTEAFF.

This clonotype has just a few counts. This chain connects TRBV10-3 to TRBJ2-5; 14 bases map to TRBD2. The better agreement between TRBJ2-7 and the DNA end casts doubt on the J call. There are 14 residues in the CDR3. CDR1 and CDR2 (germline): ENHRY, SYGVKD. CDR3 amino acids: CAIRGTSGSDEQYF. CDR3 nucleotide sequence: TGTGCCATCCGCGGGACTAGCGGGAGCGACGAGCAGTACTTC.

The sample holds one count of this clonotype. The chain carries TRBV7-2 and TRBJ2-1, with 14 bases that match TRBD2. CDR3 length: 17 residues. Per the germline V gene, CDR1 is SGHTA and CDR2 is FQGNSA. The ends lost 4 bases at V and 4 bases at J; junction bases unmatched: 6. CDR3 nucleotide sequence: TGTGCCAGCAGCTCCCGACTAGCGGGAGGGCCTTACAATGAGCAGTTCTTC. Its translation is CASSSRLAGGPYNEQFF.